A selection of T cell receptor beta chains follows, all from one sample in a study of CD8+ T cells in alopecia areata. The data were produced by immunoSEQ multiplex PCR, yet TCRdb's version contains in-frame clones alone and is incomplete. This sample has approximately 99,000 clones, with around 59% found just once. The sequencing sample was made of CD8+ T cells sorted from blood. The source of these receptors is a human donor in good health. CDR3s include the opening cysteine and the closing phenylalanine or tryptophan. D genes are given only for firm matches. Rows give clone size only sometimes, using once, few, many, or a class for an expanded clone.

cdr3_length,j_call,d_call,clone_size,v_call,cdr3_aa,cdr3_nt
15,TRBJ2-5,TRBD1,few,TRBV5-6,CASSLAAGGEETQYF,TGTGCCAGCAGCTTGGCGGCAGGGGGTGAAGAGACCCAGTACTTC
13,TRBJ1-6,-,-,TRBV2,CASSGPGDSPLHF,TGTGCCAGCAGTGGGCCCGGGGATTCACCCCTCCACTTT
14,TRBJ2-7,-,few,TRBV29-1,CSVVAGGVSAEQYF,TGCAGCGTTGTTGCAGGGGGGGTGTCTGCCGAGCAGTACTTC
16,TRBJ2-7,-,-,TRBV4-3,CASSPRGSGYSYEQYF,TGCGCCAGCAGCCCCCGGGGTAGCGGATACTCCTACGAGCAGTACTTC
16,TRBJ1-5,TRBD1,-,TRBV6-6,CASIKPGQGSNQPQHF,TGTGCCAGCATTAAACCGGGACAGGGATCCAATCAGCCCCAGCATTTT
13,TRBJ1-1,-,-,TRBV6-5,CASSSRGYTEAFF,TGTGCCAGCAGTTCGAGGGGTTACACTGAAGCTTTCTTT
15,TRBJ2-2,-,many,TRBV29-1,CSVEEGGANTGELFF,TGCAGCGTTGAAGAGGGGGGCGCGAACACCGGGGAGCTGTTTTTT
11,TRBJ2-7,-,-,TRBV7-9,CASSPGLQQYF,TGTGCCAGCAGCCCAGGACTTCAGCAGTACTTC
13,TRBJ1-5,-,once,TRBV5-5,CASSLGGLQPQHF,TGTGCCAGCAGCTTGGGCGGACTCCAGCCCCAGCATTTT
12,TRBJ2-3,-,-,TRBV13,CASSASTDTQYF,TGTGCCAGCAGCGCTAGCACAGATACGCAGTATTTT
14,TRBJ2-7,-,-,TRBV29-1,CSVKTDSLFYEQYF,TGCAGCGTTAAAACCGACAGCCTTTTTTACGAGCAGTACTTC
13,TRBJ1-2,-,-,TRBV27,CASSLSQHYGYTF,TGTGCCAGCAGTTTATCACAGCACTATGGCTACACCTTC
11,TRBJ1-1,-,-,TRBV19,CASRLGVEAFF,TGTGCCAGTAGATTGGGGGTTGAAGCTTTCTTT
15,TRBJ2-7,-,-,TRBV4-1,CASSQVGGVSYEQYF,TGCGCCAGCAGCCAAGTGGGCGGGGTGTCCTACGAGCAGTACTTC
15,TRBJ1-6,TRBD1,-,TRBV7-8,CASSLRQGEGSPLHF,TGTGCCAGCAGCTTAAGACAGGGAGAAGGCTCACCCCTCCACTTT
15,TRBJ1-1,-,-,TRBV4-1,CASSQDIRGDTEAFF,TGCGCCAGCAGCCAAGATATAAGGGGGGACACTGAAGCTTTCTTT
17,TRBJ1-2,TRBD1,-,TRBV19,CASGTDVGSGTNYGYTF,TGTGCCAGCGGGACAGACGTGGGAAGTGGGACTAACTATGGCTACACCTTC
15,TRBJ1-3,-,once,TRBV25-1,CASDSNTGSGNTIYF,TGTGCCAGCGACTCAAACACAGGCTCTGGAAACACCATATATTTT
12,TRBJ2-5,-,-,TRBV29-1,CSVGGTEETQYF,TGCAGCGTGGGAGGGACAGAAGAGACCCAGTACTTC
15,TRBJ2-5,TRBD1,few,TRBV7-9,CASSSGQEAEETQYF,TGTGCCAGCAGCTCGGGACAGGAAGCCGAAGAGACCCAGTACTTC
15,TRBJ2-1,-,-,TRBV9,CASSVAGVVWDEQFF,TGTGCCAGCAGCGTAGCGGGGGTGGTCTGGGATGAGCAGTTCTTC
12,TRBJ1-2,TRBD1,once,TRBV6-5,CASGTAAYGYTF,TGTGCCAGCGGGACAGCGGCGTATGGCTACACCTTC
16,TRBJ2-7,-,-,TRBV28,CASSLWTDSFSYEQYF,TGTGCCAGCAGTTTGTGGACGGATTCTTTTTCCTACGAGCAGTACTTC
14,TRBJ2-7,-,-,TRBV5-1,CASMGDKGIYEQYF,TGCGCCAGCATGGGCGACAAGGGAATCTACGAGCAGTACTTC
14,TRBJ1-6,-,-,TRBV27,CASSYQGNVSPLHF,TGTGCCAGCAGTTATCAGGGGAATGTTTCACCCCTCCACTTT
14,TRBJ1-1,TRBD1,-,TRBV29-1,CSAAGTGEDTEAFF,TGCAGCGCCGCCGGGACAGGGGAAGACACTGAAGCTTTCTTT